This is a list of T cell receptor beta chains from one sample in a study of cytomegalovirus exposure and HLA in healthy donors. Sequencing was performed with immunoSEQ multiplex PCR; in TCRdb, only in-frame clones are kept and a portion is missing. The repertoire holds more than 80,000 clones, with 65% to 80% as singletons. The sequenced material came from PBMCs. The receptors come from a woman aged 70-85 years in good health and CMV-seropositive. Each CDR3 is given with its conserved first and last residue. D genes are given only for firm matches.

v_gene	d_gene	j_gene	CDR3aa
TRBV7-9	-	TRBJ1-6	CASGISGLGNSPLHF
TRBV10-3	TRBD1	TRBJ1-2	CAISAQGAQDGYTF
TRBV5-6	-	TRBJ2-7	CASSLGGYRQASSYEQYF
TRBV6-5	-	TRBJ2-5	CASSYSRHRGAETQYF
TRBV7-9	-	TRBJ1-4	CASQPPGHGNEKLFF
TRBV9	TRBD1	TRBJ1-2	CASSVPGQGYSGYTF
TRBV29-1	-	TRBJ1-1	CSVEWVNAGTEAFF
TRBV21-1	-	TRBJ1-5	CASSSGQRSNQPQHF
TRBV7-8	-	TRBJ2-2	CASSYSNTGELFF
TRBV9	-	TRBJ2-2	CASSPRGLPNTGELFF
TRBV7-9	-	TRBJ2-5	CASSLDGGTQETQYF
TRBV7-8	TRBD2	TRBJ2-3	CASSLRGLAGGRTDTQYF
TRBV28	TRBD1	TRBJ1-4	CASSLFGQAGNEKLFF
TRBV4-3	-	TRBJ2-5	CASSQEGRGLPTQYF
TRBV5-6	-	TRBJ2-1	CASSSLGSSYNEQFF
TRBV11-3	TRBD1	-	CASSLDTDRGGEQYF
TRBV9	-	TRBJ1-5	CASSVMGGSQPQHF
TRBV27	-	TRBJ2-3	CASSSGETPSTDTQYF
TRBV11-1	-	TRBJ2-1	CASSLGTDYGAGEFF
TRBV5-1	TRBD1	TRBJ1-5	CASSLAGTDQPQHF
TRBV5-1	TRBD2	TRBJ2-3	CASSSTSGGKPSTDTQYF
TRBV7-9	-	TRBJ2-7	CASSYPRGGYEQYF
TRBV11-2	TRBD2	TRBJ2-7	CASSLRLLSSGSIFEQYF